This T cell receptor (beta chain) stems from a study of Ad26.COV2.S vaccination and SARS-CoV-2 variants. Trimming shortened V by 4 bases and J by 5 bases, and 6 bases separated the two germline ends. The CDR3 contains 11 residues. The germline gives CDR1 SGHNT, CDR2 YYREEE (reference sequence). The method was immunoSEQ multiplex PCR; TCRdb's version includes in-frame clones alone and lacks a portion of them. The sample shows approximately 460,000 clones, about 88% of them seen only once. Treatment indicated: 15 to 20 received Ad26.COV2.S at low or high dose, single or two shots; about 5 received placebo; per-sample allocation not given. Specimens were obtained on day 63 following the first vaccine or placebo injection.

This TCR was recovered from a person aged 18-60 years who received the Ad26.COV2.S COVID-19 vaccine or a placebo. Sequencing used peripheral blood, obtained in a trial of Ad26.COV2.S vaccine versus placebo. The chain has TRBV5-4 and TRBJ1-1; D is unclear. CDR3 residues: CASSLGTEAFF. CDR3 DNA sequence: TGTGCCAGCAGCCTAGGGACTGAAGCTTTCTTT.